The present entry profiles one TCR beta chain with its context. This sample was taken from a study of blood T cell repertoires in COVID-19. Study-wide context: Donors in the United States, Italy and Spain gave samples during acute or convalescent COVID-19. Sample material is recorded as cDNA or gDNA derived from T cells, B-cell-depleted T cells, or PBMCs.

In the authors' methods: Reference gene primers were amplified, and this amplification served to estimate nucleated cell counts. Some clones are missing from TCRdb's copy, which holds only in-frame ones; the method was immunoSEQ multiplex PCR. The V and J calls and clone size are taken from that table; D and trimming were inferred from the DNA. The sample records fewer than 250,000 clones, roughly nine tenths being singletons. V lost 4 bases, J lost 2 bases, and 7 bases stayed unmatched. CDR3 length: 16 amino acids. Germline V gene lookup returns CDR1 SGHRS and CDR2 YFSETQ. The receptor comes from a man in his forties with acute or convalescent COVID-19. Sequenced input: peripheral blood. The rearrangement joins TRBV5-1 to TRBJ2-5; 11 nucleotides line up with TRBD2. This CDR3 is CASSPLLAGVQETQYF. Written as DNA, the CDR3 is TGCGCCAGCAGCCCATTACTAGCGGGAGTGCAAGAGACCCAGTACTTC.